The clone carrying this T cell receptor beta chain was observed a single time. Other nucleotide sequences from this sample produce the same CDR3. This sample was taken from a study of blood T cell repertoires in COVID-19. The wider study: COVID-19 samples from acute and convalescent phases originated in the United States, Italy and Spain.

The CDR3 contains 11 residues. The trim removed 6 bases at V and 3 bases at J, leaving 1 base unmatched. Germline values: CDR1 DFQATT, CDR2 SNEGSKA (reference sequence). The data were produced by immunoSEQ multiplex PCR, yet TCRdb's version contains in-frame clones alone and is incomplete. Among 200,000 to 250,000 clones listed, about 86% were seen once. Sequenced sample: peripheral blood. This rearrangement joins TRBV20-1 to TRBJ2-7; 8 bases match TRBD2. The origin of this receptor is a man aged 45-65 years with active or convalescent COVID-19. This CDR3 reads CSAGTSYEQYF. CDR3 bases: TGCAGTGCGGGGACTAGCTACGAGCAGTACTTC.